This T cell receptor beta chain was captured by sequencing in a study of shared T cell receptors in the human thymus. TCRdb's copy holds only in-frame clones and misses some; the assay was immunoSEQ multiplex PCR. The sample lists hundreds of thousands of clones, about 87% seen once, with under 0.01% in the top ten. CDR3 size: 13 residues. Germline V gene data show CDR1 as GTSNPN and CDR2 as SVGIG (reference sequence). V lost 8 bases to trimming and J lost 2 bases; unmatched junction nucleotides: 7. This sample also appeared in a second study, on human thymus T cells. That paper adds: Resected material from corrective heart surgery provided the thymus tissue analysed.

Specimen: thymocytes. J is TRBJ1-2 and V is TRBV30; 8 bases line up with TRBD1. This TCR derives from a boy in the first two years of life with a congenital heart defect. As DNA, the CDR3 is TGTGCCGGCTACAGGGGGGACAACTATGGCTACACCTTC. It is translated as CAGYRGDNYGYTF.